What follows describes a single T cell receptor (beta chain). V was cut by 9 bases and J by 4 bases, with 17 bases left in between. Germline values: CDR1 KGHDR, CDR2 SFDVKD. The CDR3 consists of 15 residues. This sample is part of a study of blood T cell repertoires in COVID-19. Libraries were prepared by immunoSEQ multiplex PCR; TCRdb keeps only in-frame clonotypes and omits some of them. This repertoire shows around 57,000 clones, approximately 91% found once; its top ten account for roughly 3.6%. The rearrangement links TRBV24-1 to TRBJ1-4, with a possible D match to TRBD1 (6 bases). The sample was peripheral blood. The sequence was obtained from a man aged 50-60 years with acute or convalescent COVID-19. DNA of the CDR3: TGTGCCACCTGCCTTTGTGCAGGGGTTAATGAAAAACTGTTTTTT. This gives the protein CATCLCAGVNEKLFF.